The clone carrying this TCR beta chain occurred a few times. The antigen is not known. V dropped 0 bases and J dropped 7 bases, with 18 bases sitting between them. The length of the CDR3 is 16 residues. Germline CDR1 is MNHEY and CDR2 is SVGEGT. This sample is part of a study of T cells in Graves' hyperthyroidism and ophthalmopathy. Whole-study results and caveats: Researchers found most expanded thyroid clonotypes above 0.001 in blood as well.

Recently diagnosed hyperthyroidism of less than 2 months' duration affected patients aged 18 to 65. The study collected blood at first hyperthyroidism diagnosis, before any ophthalmopathy symptoms arose. RNA transcripts yielded amplified TCR beta CDR3 regions. Using the HTBI primer set, a first-round RT-PCR was run on the TCR CDR3. A single record per CDR3 protein comes from TCRdb applying MiXCR to the multiplex PCR reads. Counted here are more than 300,000 distinct CDR3 sequences, approximately 18% occurring once; the ten biggest clones make up 34%. The sequenced material came from blood. The receptor comes from a woman aged 25 to 39 with Graves' hyperthyroidism that later progressed to Graves' ophthalmopathy. The rearrangement joins TRBV6-2 or TRBV6-3 to TRBJ1-2; maybe TRBD1 (5 bases). This CDR3 is CASSYSGTGALSGYTF. In nucleotides, the CDR3 is TGTGCCAGCAGTTACTCGGGGACGGGAGCTTTGAGTGGCTACACCTTC.